Below, 14 T cell receptor beta chains from the same sample are listed, as sequenced in a study of blood T cell repertoires in COVID-19. The method was immunoSEQ multiplex PCR; TCRdb's version includes in-frame clones alone and lacks a portion of them. This sample has more than 35,000 clones, with 75% to 90% found just once. The sequenced material came from peripheral blood. All receptors derive from a young man with active or convalescent COVID-19.

The rearrangement links TRBV5-4 to TRBJ2-3; 8 bases line up with TRBD2. Germline CDR1 is SGHNT and CDR2 is YYREEE (reference sequence). This CDR3 contains 13 residues. Trimming took 6 bases from V and 3 from J; bases not matched to a gene: 3. CDR3 in DNA: TGTGCCAGCACCCCGGGGGGGACAGATACGCAGTATTTT. The encoded protein is CASTPGGTDTQYF.

V gene TRBV6-4 combines with J gene TRBJ2-1, with 10 bases fitting TRBD2. The germline V gene encodes CDR1 MRHNA and CDR2 SNTAGT. V dropped 0 bases and J dropped 7; count of bases not matched to a gene: 0. This CDR3 spans 14 amino acids. The CDR3, as DNA: TGTGCCAGCAGTGACTCTAGCGGGAGGAATGAGCAGTTCTTC. The encoded protein is CASSDSSGRNEQFF.

This chain uses TRBV3-1 (or the pseudogene TRBV3-2) with TRBJ1-2; D is ambiguous. The germline V and J ends were trimmed by 1 base and 4 bases, with 10 bases remaining between them. This CDR3 has 14 residues. The V gene's germline CDR1 is LGHDT and CDR2 YNNKEL (reference sequence). CDR3 sequence: CASSQGLQSYGYTF. The CDR3 DNA reads TGTGCCAGCAGCCAAGGATTACAGTCCTATGGCTACACCTTC.

Only one count was recorded for this clone. J is TRBJ2-7 and V is TRBV28, with 9 bases lining up with TRBD1. This CDR3 comprises 15 residues. V shed 0 bases and J 7 bases; nucleotides not matched to a gene: 7. The germline V gene encodes CDR1 MDHEN and CDR2 SYDVKM. The DNA for the CDR3 is TGTGCCAGCAGTTTATGGGGGACAGGGTCTCGTGAGCAGTACGTC. Translating it yields CASSLWGTGSREQYV.

The gene calls are TRBV30 and TRBJ1-6; a possible D gene is TRBD1 (6 bases). Trimming took off 4 bases at V and 2 bases at J, with 12 bases between the two ends. Germline CDR1 reads GTSNPN; CDR2 reads SVGIG (reference sequence). The CDR3 loop spans 15 amino acids. CDR3 region: CAWKAAGAYNSPLHF. The CDR3 region has the DNA TGTGCCTGGAAGGCGGCAGGGGCCTATAATTCACCCCTCCACTTT.

The J gene is TRBJ2-2, the V gene TRBV25-1; TRBD2 might be the D (5 bases). The V gene lost 1 base and the J gene lost 3 bases, with 12 bases spanning the gap. The CDR3 totals 16 residues. The germline V gene encodes CDR1 MGHDK and CDR2 SYGVNS. The CDR3 nucleotides read TGTGCCAGCAGTGAATTGAGGGTATCGTACACCGGGGAGCTGTTTTTT. Its translation is CASSELRVSYTGELFF.

The rearrangement uses TRBV6-2 or TRBV6-3 and TRBJ2-4; TRBD1 agrees at 7 bases. Germline V gene sequence: CDR1 MNHEY, CDR2 SVGEGT. With V trimmed by 2 bases and J by 5 bases, 6 bases remained unmatched. This CDR3 has 15 amino acids. The CDR3 loop reads CASSYEGADQNIQYF. The CDR3 DNA reads as TGTGCCAGCAGTTACGAGGGGGCGGACCAAAACATTCAGTACTTC.

The rearrangement joins TRBV11-2 to TRBJ2-3; D unresolved. CDR1 is SGHAT, CDR2 FQNNGV, per germline. The V and J ends lost 2 bases and 2 bases respectively, with 11 bases between them. This CDR3 comprises 15 residues. As DNA, the CDR3 is TGTGCCAGCAGCTTACAGCTAGGCATCACAGATACGCAGTATTTT. It specifies CASSLQLGITDTQYF.

The chain joins TRBV7-9 to TRBJ2-2; a weak D match, TRBD1 (5 bases). This CDR3 is built from 15 residues. Trimming shortened V by 5 bases and J by 6 bases, and 16 bases separated the two germline ends. CDR1 is SEHNR, CDR2 FQNEAQ, per germline (reference sequence). The CDR3 DNA reads as TGTGCCAGCAGCGAAAAGGGGCCCCTCCCCGGGGAGCTGTTTTTT. This sequence encodes CASSEKGPLPGELFF.

This chain connects TRBV7-8 to TRBJ2-1; 9 bases match TRBD1. Germline lookup yields CDR1 SGHVS and CDR2 FQNEAQ. Germline trimming cut 1 base from V and 6 bases from J; bases unmatched to any gene: 7. The CDR3 has 16 residues. The DNA of the CDR3 is TGTGCCAGCAGCTTAGGGGGGACAGGGACCTCCAATGAGCAGTTCTTC. Protein sequence: CASSLGGTGTSNEQFF.

The V and J genes are TRBV6-5 and TRBJ2-1; TRBD2 agrees at 10 bases. The CDR3 has 15 residues. With V trimmed by 7 bases and J by 6 bases, 9 bases remained unmatched. Germline lookup yields CDR1 MNHEY and CDR2 SVGAGI. This CDR3 reads CASTRSGRALNEQFF. The DNA for the CDR3 is TGTGCCAGCACCCGAAGCGGGAGGGCCCTCAATGAGCAGTTCTTC.

The DNA of the CDR3 is TGTGCCAGCAGCTTTCTCACCGGGGAGCTGTTTTTT. Translation gives CASSFLTGELFF. The rearrangement uses TRBV11-3 and TRBJ2-2, with D unresolved. The CDR3 consists of 12 residues. Trimming took 3 bases from V and 4 from J, leaving 3 bases between them. CDR1 is SGHNT and CDR2 is YENEEA in the germline V gene.

This clone has a handful of counts. The rearrangement links TRBV21-1 to TRBJ2-3; TRBD1, the D gene given by the table, was not confirmed from the DNA. TRBV21-1 is given as a pseudogene. CDR3 length: 13 residues. The CDR3 region is CASSKGQVYTQYF. CDR3 DNA sequence: TGTGCCAGCAGCAAAGGACAGGTATATACGCAGTATTTT.

This rearrangement joins TRBV6-1 to TRBJ1-4, with D possibly matching TRBD1 (5 bases). The CDR3 extends over 17 amino acids. CDR1 and CDR2 from the germline V gene are MNHNS and SASEGT. Trimming left V 4 bases short and J 4 bases short, with 19 bases between. The CDR3 coding sequence is TGTGCCAGCAGTGGTAAAGGGGTCCGCTTCGTTAATGAAAAACTGTTTTTT. It yields the protein CASSGKGVRFVNEKLFF.